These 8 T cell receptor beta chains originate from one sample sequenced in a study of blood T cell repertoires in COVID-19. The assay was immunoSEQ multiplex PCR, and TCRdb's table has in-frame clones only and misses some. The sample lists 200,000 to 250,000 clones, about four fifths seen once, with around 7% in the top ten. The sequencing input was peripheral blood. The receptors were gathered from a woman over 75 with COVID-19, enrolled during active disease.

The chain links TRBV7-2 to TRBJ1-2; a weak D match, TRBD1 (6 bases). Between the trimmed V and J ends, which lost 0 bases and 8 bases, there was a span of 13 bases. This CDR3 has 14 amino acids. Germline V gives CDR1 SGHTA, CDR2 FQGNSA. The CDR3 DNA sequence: TGTGCCAGCAGCTTAGCGAGTTGGGGGGGCGGCTACACCTTC. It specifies CASSLASWGGGYTF. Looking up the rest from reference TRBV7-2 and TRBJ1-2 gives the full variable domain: GAGVSQSPSNKVTEKGKDVELRCDPISGHTALYWYRQSLGQGLEFLIYFQGNSAPDKSGLPSDRFSAERTGGSVSTLTIQRTQQEDSAVYLCASSLASWGGGYTFGSGTRLTVV.

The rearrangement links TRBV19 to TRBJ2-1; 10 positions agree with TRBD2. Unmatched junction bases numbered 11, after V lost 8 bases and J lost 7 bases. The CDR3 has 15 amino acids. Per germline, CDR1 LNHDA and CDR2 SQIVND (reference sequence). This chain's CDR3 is CASRPSGSLGNEQFF. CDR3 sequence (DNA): TGTGCCAGTCGACCTAGCGGGAGCCTCGGGAATGAGCAGTTCTTC.

CDR3 residues: CATSRDFTTVVDYGYTF. The CDR3 DNA reads as TGTGCCACCAGCAGAGACTTCACGACAGTGGTCGACTATGGCTACACCTTC. This rearrangement joins TRBV15 to TRBJ1-2, with D perhaps TRBD1 (5 bases). The V end lost 0 bases, the J end lost 3 bases, and 17 bases lay between the germline ends. Germline CDR1 reads LNHNV; CDR2 reads YYDKDF (reference sequence). The CDR3 consists of 17 residues.

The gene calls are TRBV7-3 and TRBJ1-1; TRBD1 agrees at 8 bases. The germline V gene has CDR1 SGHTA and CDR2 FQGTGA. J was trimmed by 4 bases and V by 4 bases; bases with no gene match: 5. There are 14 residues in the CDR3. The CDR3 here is CASSSQGAATEAFF. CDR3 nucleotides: TGTGCCAGCAGCTCCCAGGGGGCCGCCACTGAAGCTTTCTTT.

In nucleotides, the CDR3 is TGTGCCACCAGCAGGGGGGGGGTATTGAGCACAGATACGCAGTATTTT. Amino acids: CATSRGGVLSTDTQYF. The V and J genes are TRBV15 and TRBJ2-3; 7 bases line up with TRBD2. The junction had 6 bases not matched to a gene; V was cut back by 3 bases and J by 0 bases. Germline V CDR1 and CDR2: LNHNV, YYDKDF (reference sequence). This CDR3 has 16 residues. Full variable domain (rest looked up from reference TRBV15 and TRBJ2-3): DAMVIQNPRYQVTQFGKPVTLSCSQTLNHNVMYWYQQKSSQAPKLLFHYYDKDFNNEADTPDNFQSRRPNTSFCFLDIRSPGLGDTAMYLCATSRGGVLSTDTQYFGPGTRLTVL.

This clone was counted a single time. CDR3: CASSPRPGVGRGYNEQFF. The CDR3 region has the DNA TGTGCCAGCAGCCCTCGACCGGGAGTAGGGCGGGGATACAATGAGCAGTTCTTC. V gene TRBV7-2 combines with J gene TRBJ2-1; weak D call: TRBD2 (6 bases). The CDR3 runs to 18 residues. CDR1 and CDR2 (germline): SGHTA, FQGNSA. V lost 5 bases to trimming and J lost 4 bases, with 24 bases between them.

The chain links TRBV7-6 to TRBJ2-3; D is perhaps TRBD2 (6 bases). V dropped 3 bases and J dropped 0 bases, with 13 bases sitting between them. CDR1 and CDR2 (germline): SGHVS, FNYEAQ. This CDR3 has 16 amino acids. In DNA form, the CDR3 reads TGTGCCAGCAGCTTTTCTGGCGGGGTGAGCACAGATACGCAGTATTTT. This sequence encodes CASSFSGGVSTDTQYF.

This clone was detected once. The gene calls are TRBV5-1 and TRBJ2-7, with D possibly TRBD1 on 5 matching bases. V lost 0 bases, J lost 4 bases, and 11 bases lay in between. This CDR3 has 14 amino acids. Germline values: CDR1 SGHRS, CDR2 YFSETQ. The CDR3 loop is CASSLGQGNYEQYF. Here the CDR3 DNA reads TGCGCCAGCAGCTTGGGCCAGGGAAATTACGAGCAGTACTTC.